In this sample, the clone carrying this T cell receptor beta chain turned up a few times. Antigen: not known. RNA was isolated and reverse transcribed to cDNA, the sequencing template. Sequenced by immunoSEQ multiplex PCR; TCRdb stores in-frame clones only, minus some. The repertoire consists of some 150,000 clones, with about 59% occurring once and the leading ten covering 15%. This entry belongs to a study of CD8+ T cells in alopecia areata. On the study more broadly: The protocol delivered tofacitinib for 6 to 18 months, then withdrew it for 6 months. Percent affected scalp area, the SALT score, rated treated patients' severity.

The treatment denotes: oral pan-JAK inhibitor, 5-10 mg twice daily. Study-wide results and limits: Tofacitinib significantly decreased scalp clonality and expanded CD8+ clones among top 100.

Trimming removed 1 base at V and 4 bases at J, with 1 base between. Germline V gene data show CDR1 as SGHAT and CDR2 as FQDESV (reference sequence). The CDR3 has 11 residues. The sequences come from CD8+ T cells sorted from blood, collected at week 4, from a patient treated with tofacitinib. The V gene is TRBV11-1, the J gene TRBJ2-5; D call uncertain. The TCR originated in a human donor with alopecia areata. CDR3 DNA: TGTGCCAGCAGCTTAGGAGAGACCCAGTACTTC. As protein: CASSLGETQYF.